This T cell receptor beta chain is from a study of HIV-infected children after antiretroviral therapy interruption. The sample holds many counts of this clonotype. A 3' RACE protocol on RNA, with unique molecular identifiers, produced the TCR library. TCRdb reprocessed the 3' RACE reads via MiXCR and lists one record per CDR3 protein. The sample contains roughly 46,000 distinct CDR3 sequences, around 4.5% of which appear only once. Trimming took 3 bases from V and 4 from J; bases not matched to a gene: 7. The CDR3 length is 16 residues. Germline V gene sequence: CDR1 SEHNR, CDR2 FQNEAQ (reference sequence). Treatment of the sample: PENTA 11 planned treatment interruption arm or continuous ART arm.

The TCR was taken from a pool of human donors with HIV. This specimen consisted of CD45RA+ CD4+ T cells from PBMCs, pooled from several time points, obtained from a donor given antiretroviral therapy, either interrupted or continuous. Subset specified: naive CD4+ CD45RA+ CD45RO- T cells. The chain recombines TRBV7-9 with TRBJ2-1, with 9 bases identical to TRBD2. For the CDR3, the DNA is TGTGCCAGCAGCTTCCTCAGCGGGGGGCCTTACAATGAGCAGTTCTTC. Residues: CASSFLSGGPYNEQFF.